Listed here are 12 T cell receptor beta chains from one sample, sequenced in a study of early T cells in non-severe SARS-CoV-2 infection. TCRdb processed the 5' RACE reads anew with MiXCR; each CDR3 protein has one entry. The sample contains 48,000 or so distinct CDR3 sequences, roughly 13% of which appear only once. The material sequenced was whole blood. The receptors shown here come from an adult who was a healthcare worker with PCR-confirmed SARS-CoV-2 infection or an uninfected control (not recorded which).

This clonotype was seen more than once but under ten times. The chain recombines TRBV5-1 with TRBJ2-1, with 13 bases that match TRBD2. Unmatched junction bases numbered 7, after V lost 4 bases and J lost 0 bases. The germline V gene encodes CDR1 SGHRS and CDR2 YFSETQ. This CDR3 has 18 amino acids. CDR3 DNA sequence: TGCGCCAGCAGCATCGGGACTAGCGGGGTCCTCTCCTACAATGAGCAGTTCTTC. Residues: CASSIGTSGVLSYNEQFF.

In this sample, this clonotype turned up many times. V usage is TRBV7-2 and J usage is TRBJ2-1; D assignment may be TRBD1 or TRBD2 (5 bases each). V shed 2 bases and J shed 4 bases, with 9 bases lying between them. The CDR3 extends over 14 amino acids. Germline CDR1 SGHTA, CDR2 FQGNSA. This CDR3 is CASSLSGSYNEQFF. For the CDR3, the DNA is TGTGCCAGCAGCTTATCAGGGAGTTACAATGAGCAGTTCTTC.

This clonotype was seen only a few times. This chain joins TRBV20-1 and TRBJ2-2; 7 nucleotides align to TRBD2. J lost 4 bases, V lost 6 bases, and 11 bases had no gene match. The germline gives CDR1 DFQATT, CDR2 SNEGSKA (reference sequence). The CDR3 sequence is 15 residues long. The CDR3 nucleotides read TGCAGTGCCCCCCGTTGGGGGGGGGTCACCGGGGAGCTGTTTTTT. Protein sequence: CSAPRWGGVTGELFF.

This clonotype was counted only a few times. The chain combines TRBV7-2 with TRBJ2-3; D call uncertain. Trimming left V 3 bases short and J 7 bases short, with 5 bases between. From germline, CDR1 is SGHTA and CDR2 FQGNSA. The CDR3 spans 11 residues. CDR3 nucleotides: TGTGCCAGCAGCTTGGGTTATACGCAGTATTTT. Encoded protein: CASSLGYTQYF.

The chain combines TRBV30 with TRBJ1-1; possible D gene TRBD1, 6 bases. Between the trimmed V and J ends, which lost 2 bases and 5 bases, there was a span of 18 bases. The CDR3 loop spans 15 amino acids. Germline lookup yields CDR1 GTSNPN and CDR2 SVGIG (reference sequence). CDR3 coding DNA: TGTGCCTGGAGTCCGGACTACGGGACAAAGACTGAAGCTTTCTTT. This codes for CAWSPDYGTKTEAFF.

This clonotype has a count of ten or more. This chain joins TRBV2 and TRBJ2-1, with D possibly being TRBD1 (5 bases). The CDR3 contains 19 residues. Germline V CDR1 and CDR2: SNHLY, FYNNEI. Trimming removed 6 bases from V and 4 bases from J, with 28 bases in between. The CDR3 coding sequence is TGTGCCAGCAGGAGGCTGGCAGGGTGGCCCGGCGGACAATACAATGAGCAGTTCTTC. It encodes CASRRLAGWPGGQYNEQFF.

This clonotype was found many times. The rearrangement uses TRBV7-2 and TRBJ2-5; no definite D call. The CDR3 contains 14 residues. Deletions cut 5 bases from V and 3 bases from J, with 13 bases between. Per germline, CDR1 SGHTA and CDR2 FQGNSA. DNA of the CDR3: TGTGCCAGCAGCCAATCGACTTCTGAAGAGACCCAGTACTTC. As protein: CASSQSTSEETQYF.

A few counts support this clonotype. The rearrangement joins TRBV28 to TRBJ1-1; D is unresolved. The CDR3 contains 15 residues. Germline CDR1 is MDHEN and CDR2 is SYDVKM. Between the trimmed V and J ends, which lost 5 bases and 3 bases, there was a span of 16 bases. CDR3 nucleotides: TGTGCCAGCAGTCCCGGCCATATGCTAGACACTGAAGCTTTCTTT. Residues: CASSPGHMLDTEAFF.

This chain connects TRBV20-1 to TRBJ1-5, with TRBD1 as a possible D gene (5 bases). V dropped 4 bases and J dropped 6 bases, with 10 bases sitting between them. The CDR3 runs to 12 residues. CDR1 is DFQATT and CDR2 is SNEGSKA in the germline V gene (reference sequence). The chain's CDR3 is CSAKQDFQPQHF. The CDR3 DNA follows: TGCAGTGCTAAACAGGATTTTCAGCCCCAGCATTTT.

V is TRBV18 and J is TRBJ1-1; D not resolved. CDR1 and CDR2 (germline): KGHSH, LQKENI. Trimming removed 3 bases from V and 3 bases from J, with 8 bases in between. CDR3 length: 13 amino acids. The CDR3 reads CASSPGKYTEAFF. The CDR3 DNA reads as TGTGCCAGCTCACCTGGAAAGTACACTGAAGCTTTCTTT.

This clonotype was counted many times. This chain connects TRBV7-9 to TRBJ2-1; 9 nucleotides match TRBD1. The V and J ends lost 4 bases and 8 bases, in that order; junction bases with no gene match: 9. The CDR3 covers 15 residues. CDR1 is SEHNR and CDR2 is FQNEAQ in the germline V gene (reference sequence). CDR3 amino acids: CASSSPGQGAHEQFF. As DNA, the CDR3 is TGTGCCAGCAGCTCGCCGGGACAGGGTGCCCATGAGCAGTTCTTC.

This clonotype was recorded at least ten times. The genes are TRBV6-1 and TRBJ1-2; D may be TRBD1 (5 bases). Germline V CDR1 and CDR2: MNHNS, SASEGT. The CDR3 is 14 amino acids. V lost 8 bases to trimming and J lost 5 bases, with 18 bases between them. The CDR3 loop reads CASRALTDTYGYTF. The CDR3 DNA follows: TGTGCCAGCCGCGCTCTGACAGATACTTATGGCTACACCTTC.